Each of the 22 T cell receptor beta chains below was sequenced from the same sample in a study of T-cell memory formation after mild COVID-19. TCRdb fed the 5' RACE reads into MiXCR, producing one record per CDR3 protein. The sample contains 300,000 to 350,000 distinct CDR3 sequences, roughly 21% of which appear only once. What was sequenced was PBMCs or a T cell subset sorted from them (not recorded which). The receptors shown here come from a man aged 18 to 30 who had mild COVID-19 (a few samples of this study predate the infection). Cell type and time point are not known.

V and J are TRBV9 and TRBJ1-6, with 9 bases identical to TRBD1. Germline trimming cut 3 bases from V and 6 bases from J; bases unmatched to any gene: 7. Germline CDR1 reads SGDLS; CDR2 reads YYNGEE. The CDR3 is 16 amino acids. The CDR3 region has the DNA TGTGCCAGCAGCGCCCGGGACAGGGCCGGTAATTCACCCCTCCACTTT. Its translation: CASSARDRAGNSPLHF. Full variable domain (rest looked up from reference TRBV9 and TRBJ1-6): DSGVTQTPKHLITATGQRVTLRCSPRSGDLSVYWYQQSLDQGLQFLIQYYNGEERAKGNILERFSAQQFPDLHSELNLSSLELGDSALYFCASSARDRAGNSPLHFGNGTRLTVT.

Only a few counts were recorded for this clonotype. The V and J genes are TRBV4-3 and TRBJ2-5, with D perhaps being TRBD1 or TRBD2 (5 bases each). The CDR3 loop spans 15 amino acids. V lost 0 bases and J lost 7, with 15 bases in between. Germline values: CDR1 LGHNA, CDR2 YSLEER. The CDR3 sequence: CASSQDRDPRVTQYF. CDR3 nucleotides: TGCGCCAGCAGCCAAGATCGGGACCCTCGTGTGACCCAGTACTTC.

In its sample, this clonotype was seen a few times. The chain has TRBV29-1 and TRBJ1-1, with 7 bases fitting TRBD1. Germline values: CDR1 SQVTM, CDR2 ANQGSEA. The CDR3 is 15 residues long. J was trimmed by 2 bases and V by 6 bases; bases with no gene match: 12. CDR3 DNA: TGCAGCGTCCGGGAGGGGAGGGGGCACAACACTGAAGCTTTCTTT. Amino acid sequence: CSVREGRGHNTEAFF.

The J gene is TRBJ2-3, the V gene TRBV2; tentatively, D is TRBD1 (6 bases). With 6 bases removed from V and 5 bases from J, the gap between germline ends came to 12 bases. The V gene's germline CDR1 is SNHLY and CDR2 FYNNEI. CDR3 length: 13 residues. This CDR3 reads CASRQGREDTQYF. CDR3 sequence (DNA): TGTGCCAGCAGACAGGGCCGTGAAGATACGCAGTATTTT. The variable domain in full, with the rest retrieved from reference TRBV2 and TRBJ2-3, is EPEVTQTPSHQVTQMGQEVILRCVPISNHLYFYWYRQILGQKVEFLVSFYNNEISEKSEIFDDQFSVERPDGSNFTLKIRSTKLEDSAMYFCASRQGREDTQYFGPGTRLTVL.

The chain's CDR3 is CASSLDPDNEQFF. The CDR3 region has the DNA TGTGCCAGCAGCTTAGACCCAGACAATGAGCAGTTCTTC. This chain links TRBV11-2 with TRBJ2-1; no clear D. V was pared by 0 bases and J by 5 bases, with 5 bases between. This CDR3 region has 13 residues. Germline values: CDR1 SGHAT, CDR2 FQNNGV.

This clonotype turned up a few times. The chain uses TRBV7-2 and TRBJ1-6; the D gene is possibly TRBD1 (5 bases). The germline V gene has CDR1 SGHTA and CDR2 FQGNSA. The CDR3 is made up of 15 amino acids. V lost 2 bases, J lost 10 bases, and 15 bases lay in between. The CDR3 spells CASSLRGRGQSPLHF. CDR3 DNA sequence: TGTGCCAGCAGCTTAAGGGGACGAGGGCAATCACCCCTCCACTTT.

This clonotype was detected once. This sequence joins TRBV27 and TRBJ1-2, with TRBD1 as a possible D gene (5 bases). The CDR3 is 15 amino acids. V was cut by 5 bases and J by 0 bases, with 13 bases left in between. From germline, CDR1 is MNHEY and CDR2 SMNVEV (reference sequence). CDR3 in DNA: TGTGCCAGCAGTCCCCGTGGCAGGGCTAACTATGGCTACACCTTC. Its protein product is CASSPRGRANYGYTF.

This rearrangement joins TRBV9 to TRBJ2-1; D may be TRBD1 or TRBD2 (6 bases each). V was trimmed by 0 bases and J by 8 bases, leaving 9 bases between them. This CDR3 has 13 amino acids. Germline-derived CDR1 and CDR2 are SGDLS and YYNGEE. DNA of the CDR3: TGTGCCAGCAGCGTAGCGGGGGCGTATGAGCAGTTCTTC. Its protein is CASSVAGAYEQFF.

This clonotype showed up just a few times. The chain uses TRBV4-2 and TRBJ2-2; D unclear. There are 14 residues in the CDR3. The V gene lost 1 base and the J gene lost 6 bases, with 9 bases spanning the gap. The germline CDR1 and CDR2 sequences are LGHNA and YNFKEQ. This CDR3 is CASSQVRSAGELFF. In DNA, the CDR3 is TGTGCCAGCAGCCAAGTTAGAAGTGCCGGGGAGCTGTTTTTT.

The V call is TRBV6-1, the J call TRBJ2-7; 7 bases are shared with TRBD2. The CDR3 sequence is 14 residues long. V shed 6 bases, J shed 6 bases, and the junction held 11 bases outside the gene matches. The germline V gene encodes CDR1 MNHNS and CDR2 SASEGT. CDR3 nucleotide sequence: TGTGCCAGCAGGTTCCCTGGGGGAGGGGTCGAGCAGTACTTC. This codes for CASRFPGGGVEQYF.

This clonotype appeared a few times. V usage is TRBV5-1 and J usage is TRBJ1-1; D not resolved. Per germline, CDR1 SGHRS and CDR2 YFSETQ. This CDR3 is 14 amino acids long. The V end lost 5 bases, the J end lost 4 bases, and 15 bases lay between the germline ends. CDR3 in DNA: TGCGCCAGCAGTCTTCTTCCCGCGGTCACTGAAGCTTTCTTT. Its protein is CASSLLPAVTEAFF.

The CDR3 loop reads CSASERNEQFF. The CDR3 nucleotides read TGCAGTGCTAGTGAGAGGAATGAGCAGTTCTTC. The V gene is TRBV20-1, the J gene TRBJ2-1; D is ambiguous. This CDR3 is built from 11 residues. CDR1 is DFQATT and CDR2 is SNEGSKA in the germline V gene (reference sequence). V was shortened by 3 bases and J by 7 bases, with 7 bases between the two germline ends.

This chain joins TRBV7-2 and TRBJ2-7, with TRBD1 matching 11 bases. J lost 6 bases, V lost 6 bases, and 7 bases had no gene match. Germline V CDR1 and CDR2: SGHTA, FQGNSA. This CDR3 region has 14 residues. The CDR3 region is CASSWDRGSGEQYF. The CDR3 DNA reads as TGTGCCAGCAGTTGGGACAGGGGGTCAGGCGAGCAGTACTTC.

This clonotype was seen a handful of times. This chain connects TRBV11-2 to TRBJ1-1; perhaps TRBD1 as D (5 bases). The CDR3 consists of 14 residues. CDR1 and CDR2 from the germline V gene are SGHAT and FQNNGV. V was trimmed by 3 bases and J by 4 bases, leaving 12 bases between them. CDR3 DNA sequence: TGTGCCAGCAGCTTCAACAGGATGGGCACTGAAGCTTTCTTT. Translating gives CASSFNRMGTEAFF.

The V and J genes are TRBV3-1 and TRBJ2-2; 10 bases fit TRBD1. The CDR3 has 15 residues. V trimming: 5 bases; J trimming: 4 bases; junction bases outside the gene matches: 4. The germline gives CDR1 LGHDT, CDR2 YNNKEL (reference sequence). The CDR3 DNA is TGTGCCAGCAGCGCCCGGGACAGGGGCACCGGGGAGCTGTTTTTT. Its translation is CASSARDRGTGELFF.

This clonotype has just a few counts. This chain links TRBV7-9 with TRBJ2-7; D unclear. This CDR3 has 11 residues. Germline values: CDR1 SEHNR, CDR2 FQNEAQ (reference sequence). The ends were cut back, 3 bases at V and 6 bases at J, with 6 bases in the middle. The CDR3 sequence is CASSFMREQYF. CDR3 DNA: TGTGCCAGCAGCTTTATGCGCGAGCAGTACTTC.

V gene TRBV29-1 combines with J gene TRBJ1-1; D not certain. Germline CDR1 is SQVTM and CDR2 is ANQGSEA. V was clipped by 4 bases and J by 7 bases, with 16 bases between them. CDR3 length: 13 residues. Written as DNA, the CDR3 is TGCAGCGTTGGTCCCGGGAACCGAATTGAAGCTTTCTTT. Protein: CSVGPGNRIEAFF.

This rearrangement joins TRBV5-4 to TRBJ2-1; tentative D call: TRBD1 (5 bases). Between the trimmed V and J ends, which lost 0 bases and 7 bases, there was a span of 11 bases. Germline V gene data show CDR1 as SGHNT and CDR2 as YYREEE (reference sequence). The CDR3 extends over 14 amino acids. CDR3 nucleotides: TGTGCCAGCAGCTTGGATGGCAGGGTAAATGAGCAGTTCTTC. It encodes CASSLDGRVNEQFF.

The chain uses TRBV2 and TRBJ2-7; TRBD2 might be the D (7 bases). Trimming took 4 bases from V and 6 from J, leaving 16 bases between them. CDR1 SNHLY and CDR2 FYNNEI come from the germline V gene. This CDR3 has 14 amino acids. This CDR3 reads CASSGRGATIEQYF. The CDR3 coding sequence is TGTGCCAGCAGTGGTCGGGGGGCGACTATCGAGCAGTACTTC.

A few counts support this clonotype. The chain recombines TRBV4-1 with TRBJ1-5; D gene unclear. The CDR3 extends over 14 amino acids. Germline lookup yields CDR1 MGHRA and CDR2 YSYEKL. V was clipped by 0 bases and J by 6 bases, with 9 bases between them. The CDR3 DNA sequence: TGCGCCAGCAGCCAAGATTGGGGTACTCAGCCCCAGCATTTT. This translates into CASSQDWGTQPQHF.

The rearrangement uses TRBV4-3 and TRBJ2-7; D remains ambiguous. This CDR3 region has 15 residues. V was pared by 1 base and J by 4 bases, with 14 bases between. Germline-derived CDR1 and CDR2 are LGHNA and YSLEER. CDR3 loop: CASSQVLVQPYEQYF. The CDR3 DNA reads TGCGCCAGCAGCCAAGTATTAGTGCAACCGTACGAGCAGTACTTC.

CDR3 DNA sequence: TGCGCCAGCAGTCATACCGTCTCCCTGGAGGGCTACACCTTC. It translates to CASSHTVSLEGYTF. The chain recombines TRBV10-2 with TRBJ1-2, with D hard to call. The CDR3 has 14 residues. Looked up from germline, CDR1 is WSHSY and CDR2 is SAAADI. Trimming stripped 5 bases from V and 8 bases from J, with 18 bases between.